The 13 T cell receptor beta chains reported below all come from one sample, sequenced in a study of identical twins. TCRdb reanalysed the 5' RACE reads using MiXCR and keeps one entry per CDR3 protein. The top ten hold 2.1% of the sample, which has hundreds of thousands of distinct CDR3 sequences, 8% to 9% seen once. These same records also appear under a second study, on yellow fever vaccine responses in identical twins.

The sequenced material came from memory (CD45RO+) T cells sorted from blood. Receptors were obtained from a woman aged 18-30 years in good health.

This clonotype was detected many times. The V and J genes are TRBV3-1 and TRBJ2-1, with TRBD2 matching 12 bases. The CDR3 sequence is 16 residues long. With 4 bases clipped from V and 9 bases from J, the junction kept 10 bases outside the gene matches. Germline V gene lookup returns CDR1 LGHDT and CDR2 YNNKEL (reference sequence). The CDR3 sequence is CASSPGLAGMRIEQFF. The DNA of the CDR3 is TGTGCCAGCAGCCCAGGACTAGCGGGAATGCGTATTGAGCAGTTCTTC.

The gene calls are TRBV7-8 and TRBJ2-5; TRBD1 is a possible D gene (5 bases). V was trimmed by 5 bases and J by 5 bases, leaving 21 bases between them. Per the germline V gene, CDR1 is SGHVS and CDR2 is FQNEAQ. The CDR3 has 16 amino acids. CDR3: CASSPSKTVFVETQYF. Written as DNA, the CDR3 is TGTGCCAGCAGCCCATCAAAGACAGTTTTCGTTGAGACCCAGTACTTC.

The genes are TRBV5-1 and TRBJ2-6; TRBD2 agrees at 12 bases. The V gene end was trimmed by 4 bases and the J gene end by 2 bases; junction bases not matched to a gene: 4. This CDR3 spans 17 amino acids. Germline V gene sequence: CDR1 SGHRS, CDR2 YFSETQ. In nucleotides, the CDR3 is TGCGCCAGCAGCGCCCTAGCGGGGGGGACTGGGGCCAACGTCCTGACTTTC. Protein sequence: CASSALAGGTGANVLTF.

CDR3 sequence reads: CASSLEERISYNEQFF. CDR3 nucleotides: TGTGCCAGCAGCTTAGAAGAGAGGATCTCCTACAATGAGCAGTTCTTC. The chain carries TRBV9 and TRBJ2-1; D unclear. V dropped 4 bases and J dropped 0 bases, with 14 bases sitting between them. The CDR3 extends over 16 amino acids. Germline V gives CDR1 SGDLS, CDR2 YYNGEE.

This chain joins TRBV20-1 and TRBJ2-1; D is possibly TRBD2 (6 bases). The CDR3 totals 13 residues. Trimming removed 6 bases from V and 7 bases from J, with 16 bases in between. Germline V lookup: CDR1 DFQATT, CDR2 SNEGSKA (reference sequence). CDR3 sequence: CSAPRGETNEQFF. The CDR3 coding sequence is TGCAGTGCCCCGCGGGGAGAGACAAATGAGCAGTTCTTC.

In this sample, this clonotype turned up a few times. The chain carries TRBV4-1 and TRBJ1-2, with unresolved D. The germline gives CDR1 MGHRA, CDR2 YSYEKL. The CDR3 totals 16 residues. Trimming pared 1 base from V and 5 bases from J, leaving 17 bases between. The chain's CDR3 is CASSQVPGAAGYGYTF. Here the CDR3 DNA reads TGCGCCAGCAGCCAAGTACCAGGAGCGGCGGGTTATGGCTACACCTTC.

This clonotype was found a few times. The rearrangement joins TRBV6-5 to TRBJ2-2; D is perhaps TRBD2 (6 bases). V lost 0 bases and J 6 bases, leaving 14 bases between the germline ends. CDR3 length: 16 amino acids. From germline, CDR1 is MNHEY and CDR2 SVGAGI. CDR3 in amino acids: CASSYSVREVAGELFF. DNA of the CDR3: TGTGCCAGCAGTTACTCGGTCAGGGAGGTGGCCGGGGAGCTGTTTTTT.

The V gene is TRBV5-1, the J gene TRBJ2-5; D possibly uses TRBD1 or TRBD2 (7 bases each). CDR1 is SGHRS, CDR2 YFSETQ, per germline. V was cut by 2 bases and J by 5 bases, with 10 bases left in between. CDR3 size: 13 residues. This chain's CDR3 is CASSFRGGETQYF. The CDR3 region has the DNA TGCGCCAGCAGCTTCAGGGGGGGTGAGACCCAGTACTTC. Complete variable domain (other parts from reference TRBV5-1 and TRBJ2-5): KAGVTQTPRYLIKTRGQQVTLSCSPISGHRSVSWYQQTPGQGLQFLFEYFSETQRNKGNFPGRFSGRQFSNSRSEMNVSTLELGDSALYLCASSFRGGETQYFGPGTRLLVL.

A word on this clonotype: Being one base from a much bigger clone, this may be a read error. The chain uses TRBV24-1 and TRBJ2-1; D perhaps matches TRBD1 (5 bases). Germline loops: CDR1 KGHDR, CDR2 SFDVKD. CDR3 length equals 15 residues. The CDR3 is CATSDLTGSHNEQFF. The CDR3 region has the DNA TGTGCCACCAGTGATTTGACAGGCTCCCACAATGAGCAGTTCTTC.

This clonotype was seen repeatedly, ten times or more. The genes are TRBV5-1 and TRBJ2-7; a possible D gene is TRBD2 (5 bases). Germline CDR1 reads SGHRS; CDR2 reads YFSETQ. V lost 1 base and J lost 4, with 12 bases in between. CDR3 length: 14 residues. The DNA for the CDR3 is TGCGCCAGCAGCTTGCGGGGAGAGGGATACGAGCAGTACGTC. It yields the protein CASSLRGEGYEQYV.

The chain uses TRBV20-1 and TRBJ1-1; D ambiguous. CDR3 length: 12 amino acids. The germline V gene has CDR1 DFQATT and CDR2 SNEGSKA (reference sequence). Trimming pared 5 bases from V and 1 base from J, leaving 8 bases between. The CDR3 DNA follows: TGCAGTGCTTTAAGCGGGAACACTGAAGCTTTCTTT. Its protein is CSALSGNTEAFF.

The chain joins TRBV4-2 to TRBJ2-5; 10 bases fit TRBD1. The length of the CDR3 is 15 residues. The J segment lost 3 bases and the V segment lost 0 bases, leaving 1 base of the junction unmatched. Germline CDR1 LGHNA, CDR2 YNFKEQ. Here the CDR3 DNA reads TGTGCCAGCAGCCAAGAGGGGACAGGGGAAGAGACCCAGTACTTC. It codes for CASSQEGTGEETQYF.

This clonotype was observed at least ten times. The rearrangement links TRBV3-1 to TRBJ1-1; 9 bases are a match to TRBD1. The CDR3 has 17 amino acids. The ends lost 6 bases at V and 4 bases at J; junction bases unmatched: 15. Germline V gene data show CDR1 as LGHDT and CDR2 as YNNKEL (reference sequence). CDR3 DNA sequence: TGTGCCAGCAGGAGAACGTTAAACAGGGGGCTGGTCACTGAAGCTTTCTTT. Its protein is CASRRTLNRGLVTEAFF. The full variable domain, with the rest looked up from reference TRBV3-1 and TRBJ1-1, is DTAVSQTPKYLVTQMGNDKSIKCEQNLGHDTMYWYKQDSKKFLKIMFSYNNKELIINETVPNRFSPKSPDKAHLNLHINSLELGDSAVYFCASRRTLNRGLVTEAFFGQGTRLTVV.